One T cell receptor beta chain is described in this entry. The target antigen is unknown. This record belongs to a study of shared clonotypes between healthy human individuals. Study-wide points: Clonotypes which were not shared had lower generation probabilities than clonotypes that all four donors shared. Naive subsets typically showed greater estimated richness than memory subsets.

The investigators split CD4+ cells into a CD45RA+ naive subset and a CD45RA-negative memory subset. Every subset had its genomic DNA shared out evenly among several immunoSEQ plates. Some clones are missing from TCRdb's copy, which holds only in-frame ones; the method was immunoSEQ multiplex PCR. The sample lists a few hundred thousand clones; less than 75% were seen once. The TCR comes from a man aged 25 to 45 in good health. Sequenced sample: memory CD4+ T cells sorted from blood. As for subset: CD45RA-negative fraction.

In DNA form, the CDR3 reads TGTGCCAGCAGTTCCGGACTAGCGGGAGGAGGGGCCCAAAACATTCAGTACTTC. This encodes CASSSGLAGGGAQNIQYF. This rearrangement joins TRBV5-4 to TRBJ2-4; 14 bases match TRBD2. Germline values: CDR1 SGHNT, CDR2 YYREEE (reference sequence). The CDR3 has 18 residues. The V and J ends lost 5 bases and 5 bases, in that order; junction bases with no gene match: 12.